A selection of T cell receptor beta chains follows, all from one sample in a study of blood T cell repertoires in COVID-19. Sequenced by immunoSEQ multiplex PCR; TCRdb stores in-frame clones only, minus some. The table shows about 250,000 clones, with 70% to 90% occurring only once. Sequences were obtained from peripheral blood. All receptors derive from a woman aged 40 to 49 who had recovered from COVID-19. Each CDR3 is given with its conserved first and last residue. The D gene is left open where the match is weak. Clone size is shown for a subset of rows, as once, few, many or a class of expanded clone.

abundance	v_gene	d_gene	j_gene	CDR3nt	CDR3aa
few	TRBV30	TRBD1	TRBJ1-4	TGTGCCTGGGGACAGGCGGAAAAACTGTTTTTT	CAWGQAEKLFF
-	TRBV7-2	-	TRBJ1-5	TGTGCCAGCACCCATGGGGGGACCAACAATCAGCCCCAGCATTTT	CASTHGGTNNQPQHF
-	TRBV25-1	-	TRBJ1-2	TGTGCCAGCAGTGAATATGGAGGGTATGGCTACACCTTC	CASSEYGGYGYTF
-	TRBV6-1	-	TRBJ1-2	TGTGCCAGCAGTGAAGCGCTGGGCGCAGGCTATGGCTACACCTTC	CASSEALGAGYGYTF
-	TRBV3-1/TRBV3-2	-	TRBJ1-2	TGTGCCAGCAGCCGGCGGGGGCCCGCTAACTATGGCTACACCTTC	CASSRRGPANYGYTF
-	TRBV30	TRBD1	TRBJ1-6	TGTGCCTGGAGGCACAGGGGGCGGCTCTATAATTCACCCCTCCACTTT	CAWRHRGRLYNSPLHF
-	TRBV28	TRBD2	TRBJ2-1	TGTGCCAGCAGTTTAGGCAGCGGGAGACCCTACGATGAGCAGTTCTTC	CASSLGSGRPYDEQFF
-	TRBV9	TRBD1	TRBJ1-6	TGTGCCAGCAGAACAGGGGCCCAGGGGAATTCACCCCTCCACTTT	CASRTGAQGNSPLHF
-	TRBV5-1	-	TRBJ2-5	TGCGCCAGCAGCCCGCAGACAGGCGGGGAGACCCAGTACTTC	CASSPQTGGETQYF
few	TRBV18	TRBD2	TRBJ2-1	TGTGCCAGCTCCCCCCGGGCGGGAGGGTCGAATGAGCAGTTCTTC	CASSPRAGGSNEQFF
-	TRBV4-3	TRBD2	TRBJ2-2	TGCGCCAGCAGCCAGCCAGGACTAGCGGGAGTTCCCGGGGAGCTGTTTTTT	CASSQPGLAGVPGELFF
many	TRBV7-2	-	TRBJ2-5	TGTGCCAGCAGTCTCCAAGAGACCCAGTACTTC	CASSLQETQYF
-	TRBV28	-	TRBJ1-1	TGTGCCAGCACGGGGGACGGGGCTCGAGCTTTCTTT	CASTGDGARAFF
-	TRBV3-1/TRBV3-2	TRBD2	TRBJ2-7	TGTGCCAGCAGCCCCCAAACCGGACTAGCGCCGAACTCCTACGAGCAGTACTTC	CASSPQTGLAPNSYEQYF
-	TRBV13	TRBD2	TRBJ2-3	TGTGCCAGCAGCTCCGGACTAGCGGGAGGCCGCACAGATACGCAGTATTTT	CASSSGLAGGRTDTQYF
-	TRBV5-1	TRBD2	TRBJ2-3	TGCGCCAGCAGCTCCGCGGGACTAGCAAGAGATACGCAGTATTTT	CASSSAGLARDTQYF
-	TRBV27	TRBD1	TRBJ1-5	TGTGCCAGCAGTCGCTCAGGGGGCTCGGGCAATCAGCCCCAGCATTTT	CASSRSGGSGNQPQHF
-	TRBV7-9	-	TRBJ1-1	TGTGCCAGCAGCTTAGGTTTGGACCCAGGAGGGACTGAAGCTTTCTTT	CASSLGLDPGGTEAFF
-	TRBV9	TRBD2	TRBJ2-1	TGTGCCAGCAGCGGCGGGGTCCCGGGACTAGCGGGGAAGGGTAGGTACAATGAGCAGTTCTTC	CASSGGVPGLAGKGRYNEQFF
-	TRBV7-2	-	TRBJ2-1	TGTGCCAGCAGCCCCCACCTGGGGGGCTACAATGAGCAGTTCTTC	CASSPHLGGYNEQFF
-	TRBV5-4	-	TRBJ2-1	TGTGCCAGCAGCCCGCCGGGACTCGGAAATGAGCAGTTCTTC	CASSPPGLGNEQFF
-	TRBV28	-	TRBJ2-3	TGTGCCAGCAGTTTGGTCGGGCGGGGAGATACGCAGTATTTT	CASSLVGRGDTQYF
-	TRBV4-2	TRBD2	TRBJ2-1	TGTGCCAGCAGCCCCGCCGGAGGTCGGCGGGGAGGGCCAACTGGCAATGAGCAGTTCTTC	CASSPAGGRRGGPTGNEQFF
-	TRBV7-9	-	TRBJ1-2	TGTGCCAGCAGCTCTTCCTCCGGGGTCCTCTATGGCTACACCTTC	CASSSSSGVLYGYTF
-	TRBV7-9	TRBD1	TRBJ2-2	TGTGCCAGCAGTAACAGGGGCCCCGACACCGGGGAGCTGTTTTTT	CASSNRGPDTGELFF
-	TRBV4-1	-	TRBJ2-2	TGCGCCAGCAGCCAAGGCGGGTGGGGCGGGGAGCTGTTTTTT	CASSQGGWGGELFF
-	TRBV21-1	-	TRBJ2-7	TGTGCCAGCAGCAAAGTCCGGGGACAGCCCTACGAGCAGTACTTC	CASSKVRGQPYEQYF
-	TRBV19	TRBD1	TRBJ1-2	TGTGCCAGTAGTCCCCTGACAGGGGGGATTACTAACTATGGCTACACCTTC	CASSPLTGGITNYGYTF
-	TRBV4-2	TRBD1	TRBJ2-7	TGTGCCAGCAGCCAGGGACAGGGTATCTCCTACGAGCAGTACTTC	CASSQGQGISYEQYF
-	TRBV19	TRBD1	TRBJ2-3	TGTGCCAGTAGTAGACAGGGTTTCGAAGATACGCAGTATTTT	CASSRQGFEDTQYF
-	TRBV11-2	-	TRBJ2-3	TGTGCCAGCAGCCCCCCCGGGGGTCGGACCCTCACAGATACGCAGTATTTT	CASSPPGGRTLTDTQYF
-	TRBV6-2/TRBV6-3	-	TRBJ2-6	TGTGCCAGCAGTTACTCGAGTGGGGCCCCGGGGGCCAACGTCCTGACTTTC	CASSYSSGAPGANVLTF
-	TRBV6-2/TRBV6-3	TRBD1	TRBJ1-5	TGTGCCAGCAGTAGACAGGGGAATCAGCCCCAGCATTTT	CASSRQGNQPQHF
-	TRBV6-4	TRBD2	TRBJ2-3	TGTGCCAGCAGTGACTACCGGACTAGGGCAGATACGCAGTATTTT	CASSDYRTRADTQYF
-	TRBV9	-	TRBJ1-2	TGTGCCAGCAGCGTAGAAGGGGTGACCAACTATGGCTACACCTTC	CASSVEGVTNYGYTF
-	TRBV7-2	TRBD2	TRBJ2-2	TGTGCCAGCAGCTCGAGGGCAGGGACTACCACCGGGGAGCTGTTTTTT	CASSSRAGTTTGELFF
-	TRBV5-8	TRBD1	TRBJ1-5	TGTGCCAGCAGCTTGACAGGGGAAAATCAGCCCCAGCATTTT	CASSLTGENQPQHF
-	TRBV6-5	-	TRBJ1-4	TGTGCCACCTCTTGGGCCTGGCCCTCTAATGAAAAACTGTTTTTT	CATSWAWPSNEKLFF
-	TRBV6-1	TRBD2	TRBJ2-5	TGTGCCAGCAGTGAAAGACTAGCGGGAGTGGAGACCCAGTACTTC	CASSERLAGVETQYF
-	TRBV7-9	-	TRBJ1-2	TGTGCCAGCAGTTGGCACCCAAACTATGGCTACACCTTC	CASSWHPNYGYTF
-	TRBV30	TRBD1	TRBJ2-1	TGTGCCTGGAAAGACAGGGTCGAACAGTTCTTC	CAWKDRVEQFF
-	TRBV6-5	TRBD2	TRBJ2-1	TGTGCCAGCAGTTATTGGGCGGGAGGGGGTCTGAATGAGCAGTTCTTC	CASSYWAGGGLNEQFF
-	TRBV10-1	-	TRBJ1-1	TGCGCCAGCAGTGACCCGGGAGTGAACACTGAAGCTTTCTTT	CASSDPGVNTEAFF
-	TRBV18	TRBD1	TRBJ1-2	TGTGCCAGCTCAATCGACAGGGCCTCCTATGGCTACACCTTC	CASSIDRASYGYTF
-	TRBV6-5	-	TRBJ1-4	TGTGCCAGCAGTTACGTCAGAAATGAAAAACTGTTTTTT	CASSYVRNEKLFF
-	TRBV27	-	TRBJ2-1	TGTGCCACCAGACTAGGCACCTACAATGAGCAGTTCTTC	CATRLGTYNEQFF
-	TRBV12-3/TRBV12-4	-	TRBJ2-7	TGTGCCAGCAGCCCCACCTACGAGCAGTACTTC	CASSPTYEQYF
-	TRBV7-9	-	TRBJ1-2	TGTGCCAGCAGCTCTTCATCGAGGGGCTACACCTTC	CASSSSSRGYTF
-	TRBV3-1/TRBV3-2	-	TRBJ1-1	TGTGCCAGCAGCCAAGTGGGAGGGGAGACTGAAGCTTTCTTT	CASSQVGGETEAFF
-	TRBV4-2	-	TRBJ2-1	TGTGCCAGCAGCCCCACTCGGGACAATTTTGAGCAGTTCTTC	CASSPTRDNFEQFF
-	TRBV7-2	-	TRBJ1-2	TGTGCCAGCAGCACCAACCCGAACAGGGTTAACGGCTACACCTTC	CASSTNPNRVNGYTF
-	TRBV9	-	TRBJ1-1	TGTGCCAGCAGCGTTAACAGGGAGGGGTTGGACGCTGAAGCTTTCTTT	CASSVNREGLDAEAFF
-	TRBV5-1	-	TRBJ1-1	TGCGCCAGCAGCTTGGGGGCAGGCCCTGAAGCTTTCTTT	CASSLGAGPEAFF
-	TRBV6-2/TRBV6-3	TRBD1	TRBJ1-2	TGTGCCAGCAGCCCCGCGACAGGGGGCATTTCTGGCTACACCTTC	CASSPATGGISGYTF
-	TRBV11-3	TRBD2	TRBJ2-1	TGTGCCAGCAGCTTAGATACGGCGGGAGGGTTTGAGCAGTTCTTC	CASSLDTAGGFEQFF